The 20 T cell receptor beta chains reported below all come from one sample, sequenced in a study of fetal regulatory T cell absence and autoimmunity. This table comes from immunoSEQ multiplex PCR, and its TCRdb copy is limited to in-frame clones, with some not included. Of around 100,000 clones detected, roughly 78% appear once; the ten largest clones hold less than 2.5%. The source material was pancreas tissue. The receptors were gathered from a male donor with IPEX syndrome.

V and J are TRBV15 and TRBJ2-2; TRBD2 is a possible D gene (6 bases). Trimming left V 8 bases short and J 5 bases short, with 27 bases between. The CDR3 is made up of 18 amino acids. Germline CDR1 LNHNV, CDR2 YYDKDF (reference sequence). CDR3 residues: CATGTIYRDSAGTGELFF. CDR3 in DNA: TGTGCCACCGGAACGATATACCGGGACTCCGCGGGAACCGGGGAGCTGTTTTTT.

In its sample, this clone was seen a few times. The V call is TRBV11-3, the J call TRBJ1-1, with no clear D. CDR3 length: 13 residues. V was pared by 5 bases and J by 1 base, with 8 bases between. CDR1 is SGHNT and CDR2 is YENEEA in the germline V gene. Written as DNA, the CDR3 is TGTGCCAGCAGCCTCCCATGGAACACTGAAGCTTTCTTT. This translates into CASSLPWNTEAFF.

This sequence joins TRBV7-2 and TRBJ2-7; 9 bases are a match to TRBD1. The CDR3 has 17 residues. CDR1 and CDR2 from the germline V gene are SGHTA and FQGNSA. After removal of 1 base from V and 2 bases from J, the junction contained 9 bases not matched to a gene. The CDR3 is CASSLELQGAYPYEQYF. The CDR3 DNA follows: TGTGCCAGCAGCTTAGAGCTACAGGGGGCCTACCCCTACGAGCAGTACTTC.

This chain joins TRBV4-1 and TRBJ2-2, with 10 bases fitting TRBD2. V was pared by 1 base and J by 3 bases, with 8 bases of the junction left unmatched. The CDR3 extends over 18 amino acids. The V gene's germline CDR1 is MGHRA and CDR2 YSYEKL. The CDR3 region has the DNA TGCGCCAGCAGCCAAGTGCGGCTAGCGGGGGCCTACACCGGGGAGCTGTTTTTT. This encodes CASSQVRLAGAYTGELFF.

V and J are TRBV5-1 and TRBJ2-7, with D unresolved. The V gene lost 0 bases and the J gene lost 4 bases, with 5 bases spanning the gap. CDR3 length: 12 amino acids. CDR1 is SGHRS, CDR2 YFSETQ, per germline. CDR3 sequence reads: CASSLDGYEQYF. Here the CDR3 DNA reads TGCGCCAGCAGCTTGGACGGGTACGAGCAGTACTTC.

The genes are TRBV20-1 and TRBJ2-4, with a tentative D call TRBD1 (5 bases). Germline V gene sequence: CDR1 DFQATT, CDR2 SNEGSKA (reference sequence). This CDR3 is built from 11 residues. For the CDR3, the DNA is TGCACCTCAGGGATTAGTGACATTCAGTACTTC. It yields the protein CTSGISDIQYF.

This CDR3 reads CASSLTLTGGTEAFF. Here the CDR3 DNA reads TGTGCCAGCAGCTTAACCCTGACAGGGGGCACTGAAGCTTTCTTT. The gene calls are TRBV11-3 and TRBJ1-1; 9 bases map to TRBD1. The CDR3 covers 15 residues. Trimming at V came to 2 bases and at J to 4 bases, leaving 5 bases not matched to a gene. Germline V gives CDR1 SGHNT, CDR2 YENEEA.

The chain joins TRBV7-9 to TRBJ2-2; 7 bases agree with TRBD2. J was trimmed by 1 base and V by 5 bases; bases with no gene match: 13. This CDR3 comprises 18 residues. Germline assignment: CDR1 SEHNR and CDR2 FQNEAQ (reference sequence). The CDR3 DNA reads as TGTGCCAGCAGCCCCCCCGCCCCGGCTAGCGGGAACACCGGGGAGCTGTTTTTT. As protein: CASSPPAPASGNTGELFF.

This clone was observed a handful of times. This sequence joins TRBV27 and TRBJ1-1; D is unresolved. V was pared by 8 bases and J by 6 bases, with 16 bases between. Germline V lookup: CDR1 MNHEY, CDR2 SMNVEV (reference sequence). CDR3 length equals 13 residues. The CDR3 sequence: CASSVSWRAEAFF. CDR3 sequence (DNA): TGTGCCAGCTCTGTTTCTTGGAGAGCTGAAGCTTTCTTT.

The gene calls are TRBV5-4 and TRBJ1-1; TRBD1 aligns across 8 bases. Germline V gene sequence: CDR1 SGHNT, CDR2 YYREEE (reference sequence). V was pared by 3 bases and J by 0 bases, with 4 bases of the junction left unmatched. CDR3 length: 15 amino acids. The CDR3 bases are TGTGCCAGCAGCTCGGACAGGGCGATGAACACTGAAGCTTTCTTT. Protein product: CASSSDRAMNTEAFF.

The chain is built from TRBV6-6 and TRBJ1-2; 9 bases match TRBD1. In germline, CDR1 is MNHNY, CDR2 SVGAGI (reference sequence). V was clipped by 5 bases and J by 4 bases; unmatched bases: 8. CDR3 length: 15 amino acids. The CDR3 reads CASSLPGQGVYGYTF. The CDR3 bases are TGTGCCAGCAGTCTACCGGGACAGGGCGTCTATGGCTACACCTTC.

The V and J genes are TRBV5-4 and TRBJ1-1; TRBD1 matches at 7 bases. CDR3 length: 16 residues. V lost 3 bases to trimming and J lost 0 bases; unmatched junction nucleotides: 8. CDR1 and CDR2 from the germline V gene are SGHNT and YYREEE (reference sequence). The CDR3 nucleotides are TGTGCCAGCAGCTCCCGCTCGACAGGGCTGAACACTGAAGCTTTCTTT. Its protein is CASSSRSTGLNTEAFF.

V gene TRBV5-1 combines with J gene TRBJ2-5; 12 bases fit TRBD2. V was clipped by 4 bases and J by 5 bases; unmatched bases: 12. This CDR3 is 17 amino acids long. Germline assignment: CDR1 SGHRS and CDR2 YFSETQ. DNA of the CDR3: TGCGCCAGCAGCGAGGGACTAGCGGGCCGAAGGGGGGAGACCCAGTACTTC. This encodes CASSEGLAGRRGETQYF. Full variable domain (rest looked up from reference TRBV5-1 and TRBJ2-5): KAGVTQTPRYLIKTRGQQVTLSCSPISGHRSVSWYQQTPGQGLQFLFEYFSETQRNKGNFPGRFSGRQFSNSRSEMNVSTLELGDSALYLCASSEGLAGRRGETQYFGPGTRLLVL.

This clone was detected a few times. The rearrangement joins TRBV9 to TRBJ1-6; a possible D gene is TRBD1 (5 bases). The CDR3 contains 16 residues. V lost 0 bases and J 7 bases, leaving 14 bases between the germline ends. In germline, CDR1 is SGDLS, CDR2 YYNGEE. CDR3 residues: CASSVEEGKRNSPLHF. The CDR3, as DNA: TGTGCCAGCAGCGTAGAGGAGGGGAAGAGGAATTCACCCCTCCACTTT.

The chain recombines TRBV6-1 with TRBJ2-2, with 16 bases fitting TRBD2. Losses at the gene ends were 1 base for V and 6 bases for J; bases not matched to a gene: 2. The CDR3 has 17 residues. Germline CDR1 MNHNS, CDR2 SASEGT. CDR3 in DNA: TGTGCCAGCAGTGAAGAAGGGACTAGCGGGGGGGCCGGGGAGCTGTTTTTT. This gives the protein CASSEEGTSGGAGELFF.

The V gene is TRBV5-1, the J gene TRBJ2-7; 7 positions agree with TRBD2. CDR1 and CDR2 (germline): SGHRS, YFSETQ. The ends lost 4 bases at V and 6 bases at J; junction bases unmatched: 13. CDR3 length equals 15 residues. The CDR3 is CASSTGLDGSGEQYF. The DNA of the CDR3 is TGCGCCAGCAGCACAGGACTAGACGGGAGTGGCGAGCAGTACTTC.

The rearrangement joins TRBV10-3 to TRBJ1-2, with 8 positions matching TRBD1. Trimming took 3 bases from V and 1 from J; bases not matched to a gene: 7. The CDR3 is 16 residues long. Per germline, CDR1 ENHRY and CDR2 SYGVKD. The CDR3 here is CAISEQAGGLNYGYTF. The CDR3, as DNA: TGTGCCATCAGTGAACAGGCAGGGGGCCTTAACTATGGCTACACCTTC.

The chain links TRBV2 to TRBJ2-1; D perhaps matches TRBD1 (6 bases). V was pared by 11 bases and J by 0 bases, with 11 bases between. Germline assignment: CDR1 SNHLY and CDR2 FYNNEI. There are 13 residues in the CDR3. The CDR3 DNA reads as TGTGCCGGGCACAGGGACTCCTACAATGAGCAGTTCTTC. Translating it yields CAGHRDSYNEQFF. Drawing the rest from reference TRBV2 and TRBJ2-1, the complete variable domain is EPEVTQTPSHQVTQMGQEVILRCVPISNHLYFYWYRQILGQKVEFLVSFYNNEISEKSEIFDDQFSVERPDGSNFTLKIRSTKLEDSAMYFCAGHRDSYNEQFFGPGTRLTVL.

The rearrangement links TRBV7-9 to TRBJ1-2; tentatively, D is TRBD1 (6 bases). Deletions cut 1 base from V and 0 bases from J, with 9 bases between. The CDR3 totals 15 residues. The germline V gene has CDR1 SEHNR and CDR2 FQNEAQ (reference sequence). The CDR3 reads CASSLGYRANYGYTF. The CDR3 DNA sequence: TGTGCCAGCAGCTTAGGTTACAGGGCTAACTATGGCTACACCTTC.

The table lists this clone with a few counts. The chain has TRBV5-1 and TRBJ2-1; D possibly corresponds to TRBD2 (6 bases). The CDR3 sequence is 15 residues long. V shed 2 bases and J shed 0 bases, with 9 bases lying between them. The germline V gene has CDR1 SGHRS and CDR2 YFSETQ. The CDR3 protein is CASSFRGSSYNEQFF. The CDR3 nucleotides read TGCGCCAGCAGCTTCCGGGGGAGCTCCTACAATGAGCAGTTCTTC. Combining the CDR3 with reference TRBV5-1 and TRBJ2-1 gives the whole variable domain KAGVTQTPRYLIKTRGQQVTLSCSPISGHRSVSWYQQTPGQGLQFLFEYFSETQRNKGNFPGRFSGRQFSNSRSEMNVSTLELGDSALYLCASSFRGSSYNEQFFGPGTRLTVL.